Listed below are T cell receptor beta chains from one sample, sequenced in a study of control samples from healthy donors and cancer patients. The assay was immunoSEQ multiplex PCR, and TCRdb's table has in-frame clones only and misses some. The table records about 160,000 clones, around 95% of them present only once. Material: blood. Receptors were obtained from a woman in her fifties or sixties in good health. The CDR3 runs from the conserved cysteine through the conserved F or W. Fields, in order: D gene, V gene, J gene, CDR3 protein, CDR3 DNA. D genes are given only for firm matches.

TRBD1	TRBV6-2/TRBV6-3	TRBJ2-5	CASSPGTGALGSETQYF	TGTGCCAGCAGCCCCGGGACAGGGGCCCTGGGATCAGAGACCCAGTACTTC
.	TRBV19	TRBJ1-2	CASSIDHLSRAGYGYTF	TGTGCCAGTAGTATAGACCATCTCTCGAGGGCCGGCTATGGCTACACCTTC
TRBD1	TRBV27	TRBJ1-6	CASRNRGNSPLHF	TGTGCCAGCAGAAACAGGGGTAATTCACCCCTCCACTTT
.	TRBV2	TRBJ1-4	CASTPNAGLYVGYRF	TGTGCCAGCACTCCCAACGCCGGCCTCTATGTGGGGTACAGATTT
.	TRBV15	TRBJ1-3	CATSRDGNSGNTIYF	TGTGCCACCAGCAGAGATGGCAACTCTGGAAACACCATATATTTT
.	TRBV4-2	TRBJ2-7	CASSQGILAGAREQYF	TGTGCCAGCAGCCAAGGTATATTGGCGGGGGCGCGCGAGCAGTACTTC
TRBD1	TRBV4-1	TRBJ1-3	CASSDGQGGGNTIYF	TGCGCCAGCAGTGACGGACAGGGCGGTGGAAACACCATATATTTT
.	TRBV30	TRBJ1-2	CAWSGKVALQDGYTF	TGTGCCTGGAGTGGCAAAGTGGCGCTCCAGGATGGCTACACCTTC
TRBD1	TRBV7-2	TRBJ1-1	CASSKRTGGPTEAFF	TGTGCCAGCAGCAAACGGACAGGGGGCCCCACTGAAGCTTTCTTT
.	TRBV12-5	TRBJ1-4	CASGLVLGHTNEKLFF	TGTGCTAGTGGTTTGGTACTTGGCCATACCAATGAAAAACTGTTTTTT
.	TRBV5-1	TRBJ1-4	CASSFFGEGEKLFF	TGCGCCAGCAGCTTTTTCGGGGAGGGAGAAAAACTGTTTTTT
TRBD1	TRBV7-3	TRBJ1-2	CASSLTGARGEGYTF	TGTGCCAGCAGCTTAACTGGCGCCAGGGGGGAAGGCTACACCTTC
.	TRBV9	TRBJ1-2	CASSVDPTGGSYTF	TGTGCCAGCAGCGTAGACCCTACGGGAGGGAGCTACACCTTC
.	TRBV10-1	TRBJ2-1	CASSEGGNLWNEQFF	TGCGCCAGCAGTGAGGGGGGGAATCTATGGAATGAGCAGTTCTTC
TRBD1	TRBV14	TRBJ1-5	CASSQDQRGGPDNQPQHF	TGTGCCAGCAGCCAAGATCAACGAGGGGGCCCTGACAATCAGCCCCAGCATTTT
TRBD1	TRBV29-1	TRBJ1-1	CSVERQGQGEAFF	TGCAGCGTTGAGCGACAGGGACAGGGTGAAGCTTTCTTT
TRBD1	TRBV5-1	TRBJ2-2	CASSLVDRANTGELFF	TGCGCCAGCAGCTTGGTTGACAGGGCGAACACCGGGGAGCTGTTTTTT
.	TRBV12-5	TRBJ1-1	CASGMHGGFDEAFF	TGTGCTAGTGGTATGCATGGGGGTTTCGATGAAGCTTTCTTT